Listed below are T cell receptor beta chains from one sample, sequenced in a study of neurological immune-mediated disorders. In TCRdb, the 5' RACE reads were re-called with MiXCR into one record per CDR3 protein. The sample lists 39,000 or so distinct CDR3 sequences, 2.5% seen once, with approximately 12% in the top ten. The sequencing input was PBMCs. The source is a man between 25 and 39 years old with multiple sclerosis. The CDR3 runs from the conserved cysteine through the conserved F or W. The order of the fields is clone size, J gene, V gene, D gene, CDR3 DNA, CDR3 protein. A D gene is named only where the DNA matches it firmly. The listing skips clone size in some rows; elsewhere it reads once, few, many or a size class.

many	TRBJ2-3	TRBV7-2	NA	TGTGCCAGCAGGCGGAGGGAGGCAAGCACAGATACGCAGTATTTT	CASRRREASTDTQYF
many	TRBJ1-2	TRBV2	TRBD1	TGTGCCAGCAGGGGGACAGGGGAGTTTTACTATGGCTACACCTTC	CASRGTGEFYYGYTF
many	TRBJ2-7	TRBV20-1	TRBD2	TGCAGTGCGACCGGGACTAGCGGGGATCTCTACGAGCAGTACTTC	CSATGTSGDLYEQYF
NA	TRBJ1-1	TRBV5-1	NA	TGCGCCAGCAGCTTGGCAGGCCTCAGGAAGAACACTGAAGCTTTCTTT	CASSLAGLRKNTEAFF
many	TRBJ2-5	TRBV29-1	TRBD1	TGCAGCGGAACCAGGGGGGAGACCCAGTACTTC	CSGTRGETQYF
many	TRBJ2-5	TRBV23-1	TRBD2	TGCGCCAGCAGTGTCCAAGCGGGGGGGCAAGCTGTAATCCAGGGGGAGACCCAGTACTTC	CASSVQAGGQAVIQGETQYF
many	TRBJ1-6	TRBV14	NA	TGTGCCAGCAGCCAAACTAGCAATAATTCACCCCTCCACTTT	CASSQTSNNSPLHF
many	TRBJ2-5	TRBV3-1	NA	TGTGCCAGCAGCCAAGAGGTGGGCAGCCTTCAAGAGACCCAGTACTTC	CASSQEVGSLQETQYF
many	TRBJ1-2	TRBV6-5	NA	TGTGCCAGCAGTTCCGGTCGGAGGGTAACGGGTGGCTACACCTTC	CASSSGRRVTGGYTF
many	TRBJ2-5	TRBV20-1	TRBD1	TGCAGTGCTAGTGGGGACAGGGGCATCCAAGAGACCCAGTACTTC	CSASGDRGIQETQYF
many	TRBJ2-7	TRBV20-1	TRBD1	TGCAGTGCCCACCCGGGGACAGATGGGGGCTACGAGCAGTACTTC	CSAHPGTDGGYEQYF
many	TRBJ1-1	TRBV6-5	NA	TGTGCCAGCAGTTACCAAGTACCTCGACTGAACACTGAAGCTTTCTTT	CASSYQVPRLNTEAFF
many	TRBJ2-1	TRBV5-1	TRBD1	TGCGCCAGCAGCTCGAAAATATCCCCGGGACAGGGCCACAATGAGCAGTTCTTC	CASSSKISPGQGHNEQFF
many	TRBJ2-1	TRBV5-1	NA	TGCGCCAGCAGCTTGCAAGGGCCAGTTAGAAATGAGCAGTTCTTC	CASSLQGPVRNEQFF
many	TRBJ2-7	TRBV20-1	TRBD1	TGCAGTGCTAGGGGACAGGGGTACGAGCAGTACTTC	CSARGQGYEQYF
many	TRBJ2-7	TRBV3-1	TRBD2	TGTGCCAGCAGCCCTAGCGGGATTTCCTACGAGCAGTACTTC	CASSPSGISYEQYF
many	TRBJ1-4	TRBV5-1	NA	TGCGCCAGCAGCTTGGGGTATGCTAATGAAAAACTGTTTTTT	CASSLGYANEKLFF
many	TRBJ2-3	TRBV5-5	TRBD2	TGTGCCAGCAGCGGTTTTAGCGGGAGAGCAGATACGCAGTATTTT	CASSGFSGRADTQYF
many	TRBJ2-5	TRBV11-2	TRBD1	TGTGCCAGCAGCCCAGGGACAGTCAGGGGTCGAGAGACCCAGTACTTC	CASSPGTVRGRETQYF
few	TRBJ2-7	TRBV11-3	NA	TGTGCCAGCAGCTTGTCATCCGGGGCCGTCTACGAGCAGTACTTC	CASSLSSGAVYEQYF
many	TRBJ2-1	TRBV20-1	NA	TGCAGTGCTCAAATATACAATGAGCAGTTCTTC	CSAQIYNEQFF
many	TRBJ1-4	TRBV5-1	TRBD1	TGCGCCAGCAGCTTTCGACAGGGGGATGAAAAACTGTTTTTT	CASSFRQGDEKLFF